This T cell receptor (beta chain) was observed in a study of blood T cell repertoires in COVID-19. Turning to the study itself: The samples span acute and convalescent COVID-19 from the United States, Italy and Spain. From T cells, B-cell-depleted T cells, or PBMCs came the material, which was cDNA or gDNA.

Germline values: CDR1 SGHNT, CDR2 YYREEE (reference sequence). V lost 2 bases and J 2 bases, leaving 16 bases between the germline ends. The length of the CDR3 is 16 residues. TCRdb's table, derived via immunoSEQ multiplex PCR, lists solely in-frame clones and lacks some. The repertoire holds about 17,000 clones, with roughly 93% as singletons. The TCR was taken from a human donor in a cohort sampled during active COVID-19. The chain recombines TRBV5-4 with TRBJ2-5; the D is unclear. Specimen: peripheral blood. CDR3 sequence (DNA): TGTGCCAGCAGCTTTAGCCGACTCGACCAACAAGAGACCCAGTACTTC. It encodes CASSFSRLDQQETQYF. Based on the CDR3 plus reference TRBV5-4 and TRBJ2-5, the full variable domain is ETGVTQSPTHLIKTRGQQVTLRCSSQSGHNTVSWYQQALGQGPQFIFQYYREEENGRGNFPPRFSGLQFPNYSSELNVNALELDDSALYLCASSFSRLDQQETQYFGPGTRLLVL.